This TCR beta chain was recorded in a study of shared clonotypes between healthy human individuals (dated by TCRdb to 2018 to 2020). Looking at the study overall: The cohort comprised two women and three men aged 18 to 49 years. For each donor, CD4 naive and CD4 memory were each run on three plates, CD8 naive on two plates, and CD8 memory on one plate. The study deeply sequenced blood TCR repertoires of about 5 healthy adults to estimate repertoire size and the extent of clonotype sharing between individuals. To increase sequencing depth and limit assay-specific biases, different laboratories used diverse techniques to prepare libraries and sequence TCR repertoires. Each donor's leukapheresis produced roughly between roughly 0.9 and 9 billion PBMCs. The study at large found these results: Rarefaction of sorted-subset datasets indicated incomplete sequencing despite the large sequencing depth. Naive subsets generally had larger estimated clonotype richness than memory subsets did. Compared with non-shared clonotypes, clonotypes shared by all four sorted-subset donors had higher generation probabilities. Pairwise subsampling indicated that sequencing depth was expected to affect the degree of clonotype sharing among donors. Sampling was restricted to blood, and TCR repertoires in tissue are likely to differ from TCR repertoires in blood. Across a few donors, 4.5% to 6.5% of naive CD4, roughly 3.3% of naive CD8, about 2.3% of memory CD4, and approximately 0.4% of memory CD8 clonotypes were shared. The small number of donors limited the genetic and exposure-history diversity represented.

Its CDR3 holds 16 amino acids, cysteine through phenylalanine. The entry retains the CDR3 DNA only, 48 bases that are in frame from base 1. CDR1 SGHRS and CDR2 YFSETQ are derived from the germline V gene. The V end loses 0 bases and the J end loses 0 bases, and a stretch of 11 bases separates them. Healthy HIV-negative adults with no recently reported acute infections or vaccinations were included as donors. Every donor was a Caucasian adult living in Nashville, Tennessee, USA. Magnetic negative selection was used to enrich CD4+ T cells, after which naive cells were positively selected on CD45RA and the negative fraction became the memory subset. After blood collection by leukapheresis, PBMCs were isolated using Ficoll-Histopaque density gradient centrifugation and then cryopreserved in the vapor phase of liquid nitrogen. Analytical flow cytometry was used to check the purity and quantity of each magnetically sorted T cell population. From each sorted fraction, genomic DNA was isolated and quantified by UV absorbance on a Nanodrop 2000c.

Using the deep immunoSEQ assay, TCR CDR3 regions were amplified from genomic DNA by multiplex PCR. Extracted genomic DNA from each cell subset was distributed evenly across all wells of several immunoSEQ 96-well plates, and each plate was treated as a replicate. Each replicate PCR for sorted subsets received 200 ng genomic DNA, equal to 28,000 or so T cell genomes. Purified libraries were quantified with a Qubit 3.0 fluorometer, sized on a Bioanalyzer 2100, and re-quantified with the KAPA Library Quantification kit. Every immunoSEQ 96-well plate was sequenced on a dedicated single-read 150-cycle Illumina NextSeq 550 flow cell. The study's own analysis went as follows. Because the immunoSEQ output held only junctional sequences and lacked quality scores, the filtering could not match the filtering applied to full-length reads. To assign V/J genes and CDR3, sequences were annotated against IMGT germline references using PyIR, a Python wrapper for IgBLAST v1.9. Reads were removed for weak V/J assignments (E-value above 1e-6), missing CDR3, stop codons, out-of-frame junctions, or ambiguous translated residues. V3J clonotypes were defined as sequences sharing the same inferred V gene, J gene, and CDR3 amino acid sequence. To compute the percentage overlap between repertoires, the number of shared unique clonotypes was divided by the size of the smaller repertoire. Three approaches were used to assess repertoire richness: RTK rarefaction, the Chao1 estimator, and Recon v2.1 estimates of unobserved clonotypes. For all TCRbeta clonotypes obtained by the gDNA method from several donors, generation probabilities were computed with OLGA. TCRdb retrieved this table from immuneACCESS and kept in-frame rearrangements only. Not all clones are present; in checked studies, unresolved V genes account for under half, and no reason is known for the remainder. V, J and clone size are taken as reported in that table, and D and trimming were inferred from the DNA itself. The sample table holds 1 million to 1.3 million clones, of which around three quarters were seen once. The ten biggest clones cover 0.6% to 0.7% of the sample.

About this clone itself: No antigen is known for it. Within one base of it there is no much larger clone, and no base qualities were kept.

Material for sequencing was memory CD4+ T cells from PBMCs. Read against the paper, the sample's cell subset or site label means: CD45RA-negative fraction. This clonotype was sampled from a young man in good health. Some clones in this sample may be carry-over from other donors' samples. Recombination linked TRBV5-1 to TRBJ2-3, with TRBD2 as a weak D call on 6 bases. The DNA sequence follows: TGCGCCAGCAGCTTGGCAATAGCGGCTAGCACAGATACGCAGTATTTT. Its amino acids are CASSLAIAASTDTQYF.